This entry lists 8 T cell receptor beta chains sequenced from one sample in a study of blood T cell repertoires in COVID-19. The table came from immunoSEQ multiplex PCR; TCRdb's copy has only in-frame clones and leaves some out. The sample holds under 200,000 clones, 70% to 90% seen once. Sequenced: peripheral blood. These receptors all come from a man between 60 and 75 years old who had recovered from COVID-19.

This sequence joins TRBV19 and TRBJ1-2; TRBD1 matches at 7 bases. Per the germline V gene, CDR1 is LNHDA and CDR2 is SQIVND (reference sequence). The CDR3 runs 16 residues. The junction had 17 bases not matched to a gene; V was cut back by 8 bases and J by 5 bases. Here the CDR3 reads CASDIGGGSSLYGYTF. The CDR3, as DNA: TGTGCCAGTGACATAGGAGGGGGCTCCTCCCTGTATGGCTACACCTTC.

This chain links TRBV21-1 with TRBJ2-7; the DNA was not compared with TRBD2, the D call given in the table. TRBV21-1 is listed as a pseudogene. The CDR3 totals 14 residues. Written as DNA, the CDR3 is TGTGCCAGCAGGCTTGCGGCCGGCTCCTACGAGCAGTACTTC. It translates to CASRLAAGSYEQYF.

This chain joins TRBV7-2 and TRBJ2-5, with 9 bases lining up with TRBD2. Germline values: CDR1 SGHTA, CDR2 FQGNSA. The CDR3 has 17 residues. Trimming at V came to 5 bases and at J to 5 bases, leaving 15 bases not matched to a gene. CDR3 loop: CASSPGVIAGGRETQYF. The CDR3 region has the DNA TGTGCCAGCAGCCCAGGAGTAATTGCGGGGGGGCGGGAGACCCAGTACTTC.

There are many counts of this clone. The chain couples TRBV18 to TRBJ1-2; maybe TRBD1 (5 bases). V was trimmed by 6 bases and J by 8 bases, leaving 16 bases between them. The CDR3 contains 13 residues. Germline-derived CDR1 and CDR2 are KGHSH and LQKENI. The CDR3 DNA is TGTGCCAGCTCCCTGGACGGGGGTTGGGGCTACACCTTC. It codes for CASSLDGGWGYTF.

This rearrangement joins TRBV5-1 to TRBJ2-7, with 9 bases that match TRBD1. CDR1 SGHRS and CDR2 YFSETQ come from the germline V gene. The CDR3 covers 15 residues. V shed 4 bases, J shed 2 bases, and the junction held 7 bases outside the gene matches. The CDR3 is CASSPDGDRAYEQYF. Written as DNA, the CDR3 is TGCGCCAGCAGCCCTGACGGGGACAGGGCCTACGAGCAGTACTTC.

The rearrangement links TRBV9 to TRBJ2-3; TRBD2 agrees at 9 bases. Germline V lookup: CDR1 SGDLS, CDR2 YYNGEE. V lost 2 bases to trimming and J lost 6 bases; unmatched junction nucleotides: 10. The CDR3 length is 16 residues. The CDR3 DNA follows: TGTGCCAGCAGCGTGGGGTTAGCGGGGGCTGGGGATACGCAGTATTTT. This codes for CASSVGLAGAGDTQYF.

The gene calls are TRBV5-1 and TRBJ1-2, with 8 bases matching TRBD1. The CDR3 has 18 residues. Germline V gene lookup returns CDR1 SGHRS and CDR2 YFSETQ. J was trimmed by 7 bases and V by 4 bases; bases with no gene match: 21. CDR3 region: CASSPGGQGAPLLRGYTF. CDR3 in DNA: TGCGCCAGCAGCCCAGGGGGGCAGGGGGCCCCTCTCCTTCGTGGCTACACCTTC.

This clone has only a few counts. The V and J genes are TRBV18 and TRBJ1-2; the D is unclear. The CDR3 consists of 14 residues. Germline V gene data show CDR1 as KGHSH and CDR2 as LQKENI. V was cut by 2 bases and J by 1 base, with 8 bases left in between. The CDR3 nucleotides read TGTGCCAGCTCACCAATGGCTGATAACTATGGCTACACCTTC. As protein: CASSPMADNYGYTF.